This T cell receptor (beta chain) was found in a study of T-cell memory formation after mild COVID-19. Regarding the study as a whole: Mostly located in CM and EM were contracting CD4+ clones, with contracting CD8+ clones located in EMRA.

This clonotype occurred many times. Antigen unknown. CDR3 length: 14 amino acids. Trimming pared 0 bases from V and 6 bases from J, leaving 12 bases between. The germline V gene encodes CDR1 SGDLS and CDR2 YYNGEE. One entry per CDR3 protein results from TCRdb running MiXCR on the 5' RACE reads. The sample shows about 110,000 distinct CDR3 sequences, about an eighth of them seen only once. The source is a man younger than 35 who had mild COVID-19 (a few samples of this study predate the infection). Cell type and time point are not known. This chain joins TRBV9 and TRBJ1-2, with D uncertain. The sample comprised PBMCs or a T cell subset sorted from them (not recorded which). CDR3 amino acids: CASSVVTKRDGYTF. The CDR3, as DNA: TGTGCCAGCAGCGTAGTGACTAAGAGAGATGGCTACACCTTC. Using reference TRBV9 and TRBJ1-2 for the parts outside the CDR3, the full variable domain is DSGVTQTPKHLITATGQRVTLRCSPRSGDLSVYWYQQSLDQGLQFLIQYYNGEERAKGNILERFSAQQFPDLHSELNLSSLELGDSALYFCASSVVTKRDGYTFGSGTRLTVV.